The 20 T cell receptor beta chains below come from one sample, sequenced in a study of human T cells and chemical hapten exposure. TCRdb redid the calling of the RACE reads with MiXCR, one entry per CDR3 protein. Of more than 150,000 distinct CDR3 sequences listed, roughly 15% are singletons. This sample's time point: patch test 1, 2 weeks after DPC sensitization. The treatment was: therapeutic diphenylcyclopropenone sensitization with weekly scalp DPC. Sequenced material: whole blood, taken in connection with sensitization to the hapten diphenylcyclopropenone (DPC). All receptors come from a woman in her twenties or thirties with alopecia areata. Some clones in this sample may be carry-over from other donors' samples.

V and J are TRBV21-1 and TRBJ1-2; TRBD1 is the table's D call, not checked against the DNA. TRBV21-1 is deemed a pseudogene. There are 20 residues in the CDR3. This chain's CDR3 is CASSNPNPPSGQHNNYGYTF. CDR3 in DNA: TGTGCCAGCAGCAATCCCAATCCCCCATCAGGACAGCACAATAACTATGGCTACACCTTC.

This clonotype was seen more than once but under ten times. The V call is TRBV9, the J call TRBJ2-1; D could derive from TRBD1 or TRBD2 (6 bases each). The germline V gene encodes CDR1 SGDLS and CDR2 YYNGEE. The CDR3 runs to 13 residues. V was trimmed by 0 bases and J by 15 bases, leaving 16 bases between them. CDR3 nucleotide sequence: TGTGCCAGCAGCGTAGATACGGGGGCTAGGCCGTTCTTC. As protein: CASSVDTGARPFF.

This clonotype appeared many times. The V call is TRBV7-6, the J call TRBJ2-3; 10 bases agree with TRBD2. V lost 6 bases and J lost 2; bases outside the gene matches: 5. The germline gives CDR1 SGHVS, CDR2 FNYEAQ. CDR3 size: 15 residues. The CDR3 loop is CASRPGLANTDTQYF. The CDR3, as DNA: TGTGCCAGCAGACCGGGACTAGCGAACACAGATACGCAGTATTTT.

The rearrangement uses TRBV27 and TRBJ2-6; no firm D call. CDR3 size: 15 residues. In germline, CDR1 is MNHEY, CDR2 SMNVEV (reference sequence). Trimming pared 6 bases from V and 1 base from J, leaving 10 bases between. The DNA for the CDR3 is TGTGCCAGCAGCCCAACGGTATCTGGGGCCAACGTCCTGACTTTC. Amino acids: CASSPTVSGANVLTF.

This clonotype has a count of ten or more. The rearrangement links TRBV20-1 to TRBJ2-3; 7 nucleotides match TRBD2. V shed 5 bases, J shed 5 bases, and the junction held 4 bases outside the gene matches. Per germline, CDR1 DFQATT and CDR2 SNEGSKA (reference sequence). The CDR3 spans 12 residues. This chain's CDR3 is CSADSSGDTQYF. The CDR3, as DNA: TGCAGTGCTGACTCTAGCGGAGATACGCAGTATTTT.

The V gene is TRBV7-6, the J gene TRBJ1-5; D remains ambiguous. Germline V gene sequence: CDR1 SGHVS, CDR2 FNYEAQ. The CDR3 is made up of 16 amino acids. V lost 4 bases and J lost 0, with 13 bases in between. CDR3 region: CASSSEGHYSNQPQHF. The CDR3, as DNA: TGTGCCAGCAGCTCCGAGGGTCATTATAGCAATCAGCCCCAGCATTTT.

This clonotype was seen ten or more times. Since no conserved phenylalanine or tryptophan closes the CDR3, a read error is the likely cause. The CDR3: CASSLAGQTGAFL. Here the CDR3 DNA reads TGCGCCAGCAGCTTGGCCGGGCAGACTGGAGCTTTCCTT. The chain recombines TRBV5-1 with TRBJ1-1; D is uncertain. CDR1 SGHRS and CDR2 YFSETQ come from the germline V gene. This CDR3 is 13 amino acids long.

V and J are TRBV7-2 and TRBJ2-2, with 7 bases aligning to TRBD1. The CDR3 has 15 amino acids. Trimming at V came to 5 bases and at J to 6 bases, leaving 9 bases not matched to a gene. Germline CDR1 SGHTA, CDR2 FQGNSA. The CDR3 is CASSTPGGNSGELFF. CDR3 nucleotide sequence: TGTGCCAGCAGCACGCCAGGGGGAAACTCCGGGGAGCTGTTTTTT.

The chain is built from TRBV11-2 and TRBJ1-1; 7 bases match TRBD1. CDR1 and CDR2 (germline): SGHAT, FQNNGV. With V trimmed by 10 bases and J by 0 bases, 5 bases remained unmatched. The CDR3 has 13 amino acids. CDR3 protein: CATKGQMNTEAFF. CDR3 nucleotide sequence: TGTGCCACCAAGGGACAGATGAACACTGAAGCTTTCTTT.

This chain connects TRBV4-3 to TRBJ2-7; 8 bases are shared with TRBD1. The ends lost 4 bases at V and 2 bases at J; junction bases unmatched: 4. Germline V gene lookup returns CDR1 LGHNA and CDR2 YSLEER. This CDR3 comprises 14 residues. The CDR3: CASSRDRGPYEQYF. In DNA form, the CDR3 reads TGCGCCAGCAGCCGAGACAGGGGTCCCTACGAGCAGTACTTC.

This clonotype has only a few counts. The J gene is TRBJ2-3, the V gene TRBV7-9; D possibly uses TRBD1 or TRBD2 (6 bases each). V shed 1 base and J shed 4 bases, with 9 bases lying between them. This CDR3 comprises 14 residues. CDR1 and CDR2 from the germline V gene are SEHNR and FQNEAQ (reference sequence). For the CDR3, the DNA is TGTGCCAGCAGCTTAGAGGGGGGCCCAGATACGCAGTATTTT. This sequence encodes CASSLEGGPDTQYF. The full variable domain, rest sourced from reference TRBV7-9 and TRBJ2-3, is DTGVSQNPRHKITKRGQNVTFRCDPISEHNRLYWYRQTLGQGPEFLTYFQNEAQLEKSRLLSDRFSAERPKGSFSTLEIQRTEQGDSAMYLCASSLEGGPDTQYFGPGTRLTVL.

The V and J genes are TRBV28 and TRBJ1-6; D gene uncertain. With 8 bases removed from V and 9 bases from J, the gap between germline ends came to 17 bases. The CDR3 runs 14 residues. In germline, CDR1 is MDHEN, CDR2 SYDVKM. The CDR3 bases are TGTGCCAGCTCCCGAGGAGGTACGGCTTCACCCCTCCACTTT. Translation gives CASSRGGTASPLHF.

V usage is TRBV28 and J usage is TRBJ2-5; tentative D call: TRBD2 (6 bases). Germline lookup yields CDR1 MDHEN and CDR2 SYDVKM. V was trimmed by 3 bases and J by 9 bases, leaving 17 bases between them. This CDR3 has 14 residues. The CDR3 bases are TGTGCCAGCAGTTTGGCTCTTTCGGGGGAGGCCCAGTACTTC. Translation: CASSLALSGEAQYF.

This clonotype was counted many times. The chain joins TRBV20-1 to TRBJ1-6, with D tentatively TRBD1 (5 bases). V shed 6 bases and J shed 7 bases, with 19 bases lying between them. CDR3 length: 15 residues. The germline V gene has CDR1 DFQATT and CDR2 SNEGSKA (reference sequence). The CDR3 reads CSAIAGRGQNSPLHF. CDR3 in DNA: TGCAGTGCCATTGCGGGGAGGGGCCAGAATTCACCCCTCCACTTT.

In this sample, this clonotype turned up a few times. This sequence joins TRBV7-2 and TRBJ2-3; 9 bases map to TRBD2. Germline V gene sequence: CDR1 SGHTA, CDR2 FQGNSA. CDR3 length: 16 amino acids. After removal of 1 base from V and 5 bases from J, the junction contained 7 bases not matched to a gene. This CDR3 reads CASSLVGGGAKDTQYF. CDR3 DNA: TGTGCCAGCAGCTTAGTTGGCGGGGGGGCAAAAGATACGCAGTATTTT.

Many counts were recorded for this clonotype. The genes are TRBV20-1 and TRBJ1-5, with 9 bases fitting TRBD1. With 2 bases clipped from V and 4 bases from J, the junction kept 9 bases outside the gene matches. Germline loops: CDR1 DFQATT, CDR2 SNEGSKA (reference sequence). The CDR3 runs to 16 residues. CDR3 residues: CSARPLEQGANQPQHF. CDR3 nucleotide sequence: TGCAGTGCTAGACCGTTGGAACAGGGGGCGAATCAGCCCCAGCATTTT.

This chain links TRBV27 with TRBJ2-1; D is ambiguous. The CDR3 length is 14 residues. V lost 0 bases and J lost 5, with 8 bases in between. Germline V gene sequence: CDR1 MNHEY, CDR2 SMNVEV (reference sequence). The CDR3 loop is CASSLSGQNNEQFF. Written as DNA, the CDR3 is TGTGCCAGCAGTTTATCCGGCCAGAACAATGAGCAGTTCTTC.

The gene calls are TRBV7-9 and TRBJ2-4, with TRBD2 matching 8 bases. J was trimmed by 6 bases and V by 1 base; bases with no gene match: 8. CDR3 length equals 16 residues. Germline values: CDR1 SEHNR, CDR2 FQNEAQ (reference sequence). The CDR3 reads CASSLEVGRASNIQYF. The CDR3 DNA sequence: TGTGCCAGCAGCTTAGAGGTCGGGAGGGCCTCAAACATTCAGTACTTC. Looking up the rest from reference TRBV7-9 and TRBJ2-4 gives the full variable domain: DTGVSQNPRHKITKRGQNVTFRCDPISEHNRLYWYRQTLGQGPEFLTYFQNEAQLEKSRLLSDRFSAERPKGSFSTLEIQRTEQGDSAMYLCASSLEVGRASNIQYFGAGTRLSVL.

The chain couples TRBV29-1 to TRBJ1-1, with TRBD1 matching 7 bases. Germline loops: CDR1 SQVTM, CDR2 ANQGSEA. The CDR3 sequence is 13 residues long. V gave up 7 bases and J gave up 1 base; unmatched junction bases: 6. The CDR3 coding sequence is TGCAGCGCTTCGACAGGGAGGAACACTGAAGCTTTCTTT. Translation gives CSASTGRNTEAFF.

This CDR3 is CASSPTGDTQYF. As DNA, the CDR3 is TGTGCCAGCAGCCCGACAGGAGATACGCAGTATTTT. The chain recombines TRBV7-6 with TRBJ2-3, with D perhaps TRBD1 (6 bases). V was clipped by 5 bases and J by 5 bases, with 8 bases between them. CDR1 SGHVS and CDR2 FNYEAQ come from the germline V gene. The CDR3 is made up of 12 amino acids.